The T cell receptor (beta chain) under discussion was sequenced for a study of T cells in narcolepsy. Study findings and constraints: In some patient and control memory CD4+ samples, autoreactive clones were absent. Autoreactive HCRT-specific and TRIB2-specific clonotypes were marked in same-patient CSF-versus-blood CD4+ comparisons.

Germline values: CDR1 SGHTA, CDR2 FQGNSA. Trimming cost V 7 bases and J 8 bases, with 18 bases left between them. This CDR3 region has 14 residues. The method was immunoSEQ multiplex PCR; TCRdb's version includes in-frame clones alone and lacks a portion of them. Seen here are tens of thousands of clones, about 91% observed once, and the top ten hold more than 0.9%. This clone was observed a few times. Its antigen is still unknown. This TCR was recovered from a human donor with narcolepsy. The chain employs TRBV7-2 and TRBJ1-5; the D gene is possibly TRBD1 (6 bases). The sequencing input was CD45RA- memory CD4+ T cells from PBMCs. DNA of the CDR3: TGTGCCAGCACCCAACAAGCAGGGGTCAAGCCCCAGCATTTT. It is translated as CASTQQAGVKPQHF.